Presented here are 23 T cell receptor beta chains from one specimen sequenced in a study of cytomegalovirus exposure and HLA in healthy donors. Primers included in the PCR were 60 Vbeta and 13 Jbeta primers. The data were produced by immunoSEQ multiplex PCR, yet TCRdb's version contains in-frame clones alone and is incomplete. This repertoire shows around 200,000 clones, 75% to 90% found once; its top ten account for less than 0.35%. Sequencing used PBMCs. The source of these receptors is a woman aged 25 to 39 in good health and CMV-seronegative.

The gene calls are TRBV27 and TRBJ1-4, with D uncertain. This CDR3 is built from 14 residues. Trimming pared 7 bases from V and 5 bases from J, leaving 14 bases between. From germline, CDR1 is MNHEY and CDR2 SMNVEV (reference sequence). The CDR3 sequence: CASTTSVENEKLFF. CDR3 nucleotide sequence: TGTGCCAGCACCACGAGCGTCGAGAATGAAAAACTGTTTTTT.

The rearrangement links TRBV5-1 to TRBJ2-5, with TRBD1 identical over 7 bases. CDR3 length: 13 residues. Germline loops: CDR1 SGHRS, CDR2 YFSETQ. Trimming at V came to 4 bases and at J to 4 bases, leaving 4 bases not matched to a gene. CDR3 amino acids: CASSQTGRETQYF. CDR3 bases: TGCGCCAGCAGCCAGACAGGGAGAGAGACCCAGTACTTC.

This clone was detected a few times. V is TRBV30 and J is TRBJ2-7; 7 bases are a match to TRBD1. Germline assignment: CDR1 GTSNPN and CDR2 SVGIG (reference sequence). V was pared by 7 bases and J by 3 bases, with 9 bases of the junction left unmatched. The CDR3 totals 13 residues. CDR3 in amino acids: CAFQGGAGYEQYF. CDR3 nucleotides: TGTGCCTTTCAAGGGGGCGCAGGCTACGAGCAGTACTTC.

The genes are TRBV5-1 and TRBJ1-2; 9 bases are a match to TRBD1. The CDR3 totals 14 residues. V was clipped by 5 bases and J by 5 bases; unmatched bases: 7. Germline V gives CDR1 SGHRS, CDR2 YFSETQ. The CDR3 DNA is TGCGCCAGCAGTTCCGGGACAGGGTCGTATGGCTACACCTTC. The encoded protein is CASSSGTGSYGYTF.

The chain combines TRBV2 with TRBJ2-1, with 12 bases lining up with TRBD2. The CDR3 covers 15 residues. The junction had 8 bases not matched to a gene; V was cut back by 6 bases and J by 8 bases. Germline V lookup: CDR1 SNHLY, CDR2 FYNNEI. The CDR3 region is CASSVLAGGWDEQFF. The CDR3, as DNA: TGTGCCAGCAGCGTACTAGCGGGGGGTTGGGATGAGCAGTTCTTC.

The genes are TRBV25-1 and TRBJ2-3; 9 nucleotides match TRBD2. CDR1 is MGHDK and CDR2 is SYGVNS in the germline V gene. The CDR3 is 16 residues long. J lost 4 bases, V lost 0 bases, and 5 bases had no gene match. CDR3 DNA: TGTGCCAGCAGTGAATACGGAGCGGGAGGTTCAGATACGCAGTATTTT. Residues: CASSEYGAGGSDTQYF.

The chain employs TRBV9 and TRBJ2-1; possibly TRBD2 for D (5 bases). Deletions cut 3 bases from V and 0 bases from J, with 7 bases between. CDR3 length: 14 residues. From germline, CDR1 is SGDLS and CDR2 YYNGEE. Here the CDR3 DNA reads TGTGCCAGCAGCGCACGGGACTCCTACAATGAGCAGTTCTTC. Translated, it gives CASSARDSYNEQFF.

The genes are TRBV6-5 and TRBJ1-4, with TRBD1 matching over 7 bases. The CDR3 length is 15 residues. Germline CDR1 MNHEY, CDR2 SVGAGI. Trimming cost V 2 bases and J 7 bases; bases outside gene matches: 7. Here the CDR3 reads CASSYRGQRGEKLFF. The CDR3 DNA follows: TGTGCCAGCAGTTACCGGGGACAGAGGGGTGAAAAACTGTTTTTT.

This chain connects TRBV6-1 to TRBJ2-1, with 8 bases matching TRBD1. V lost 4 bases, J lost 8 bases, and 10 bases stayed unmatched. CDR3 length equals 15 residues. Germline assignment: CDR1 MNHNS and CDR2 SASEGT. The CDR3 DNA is TGTGCCAGCAGTGTTTTCGGGACAGGAGGTGATGAGCAGTTCTTC. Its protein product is CASSVFGTGGDEQFF.

The CDR3 spells CASSPLGSGGAPGELFF. The CDR3 nucleotides read TGCGCCAGCAGCCCCCTCGGCAGCGGGGGGGCCCCCGGGGAGCTGTTTTTT. The genes are TRBV4-1 and TRBJ2-2, with 10 bases lining up with TRBD2. CDR3 length: 17 residues. Looked up from germline, CDR1 is MGHRA and CDR2 is YSYEKL. Trimming removed 4 bases from V and 6 bases from J; junction bases left unmatched: 11.

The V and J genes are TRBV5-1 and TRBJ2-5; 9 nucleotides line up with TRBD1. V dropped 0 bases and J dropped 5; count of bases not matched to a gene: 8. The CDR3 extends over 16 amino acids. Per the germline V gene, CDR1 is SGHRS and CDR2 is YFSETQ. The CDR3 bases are TGCGCCAGCAGCTTGGACAGGGGGCAGGGGTGGGAGACCCAGTACTTC. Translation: CASSLDRGQGWETQYF.

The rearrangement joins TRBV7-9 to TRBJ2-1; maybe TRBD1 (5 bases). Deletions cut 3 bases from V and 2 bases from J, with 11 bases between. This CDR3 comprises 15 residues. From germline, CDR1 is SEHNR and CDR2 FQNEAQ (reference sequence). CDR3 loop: CASSFQGPPYNEQFF. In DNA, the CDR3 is TGTGCCAGCAGCTTCCAGGGTCCCCCCTACAATGAGCAGTTCTTC.

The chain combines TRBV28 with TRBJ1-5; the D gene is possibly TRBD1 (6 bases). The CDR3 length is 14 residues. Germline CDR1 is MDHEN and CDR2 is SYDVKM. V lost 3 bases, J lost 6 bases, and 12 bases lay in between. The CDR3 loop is CASSLPTGGQPQHF. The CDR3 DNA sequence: TGTGCCAGCAGTTTGCCGACAGGAGGTCAGCCCCAGCATTTT. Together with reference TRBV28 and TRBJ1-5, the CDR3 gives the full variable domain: DVKVTQSSRYLVKRTGEKVFLECVQDMDHENMFWYRQDPGLGLRLIYFSYDVKMKEKGDIPEGYSVSREKKERFSLILESASTNQTSMYLCASSLPTGGQPQHFGDGTRLSIL.

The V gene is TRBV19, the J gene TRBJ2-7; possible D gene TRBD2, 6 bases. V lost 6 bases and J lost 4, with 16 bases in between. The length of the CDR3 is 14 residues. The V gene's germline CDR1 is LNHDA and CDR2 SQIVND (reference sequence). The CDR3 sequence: CASSFAGLPYEQYF. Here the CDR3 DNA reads TGTGCCAGTAGCTTTGCGGGATTGCCATACGAGCAGTACTTC.

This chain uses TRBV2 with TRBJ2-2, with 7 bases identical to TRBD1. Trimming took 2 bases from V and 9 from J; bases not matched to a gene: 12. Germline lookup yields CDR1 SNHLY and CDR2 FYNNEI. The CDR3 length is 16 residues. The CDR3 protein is CASSETGTGALRELFF. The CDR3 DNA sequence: TGTGCCAGCAGTGAAACGGGTACAGGGGCGTTGAGGGAGCTGTTTTTT.

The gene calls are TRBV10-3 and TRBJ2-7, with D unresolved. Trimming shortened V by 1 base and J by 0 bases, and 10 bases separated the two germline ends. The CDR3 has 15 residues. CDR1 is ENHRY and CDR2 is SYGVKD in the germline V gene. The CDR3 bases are TGTGCCATCAGTGAGTGGTCTCCTAGCTCCTACGAGCAGTACTTC. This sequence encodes CAISEWSPSSYEQYF.

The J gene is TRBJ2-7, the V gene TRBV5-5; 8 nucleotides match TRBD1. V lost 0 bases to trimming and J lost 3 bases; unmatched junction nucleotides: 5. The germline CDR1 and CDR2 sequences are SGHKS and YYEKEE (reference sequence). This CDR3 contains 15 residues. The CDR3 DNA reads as TGTGCCAGCAGCTTGGCGCCAGGGGGCTTCTACGAGCAGTACTTC. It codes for CASSLAPGGFYEQYF.

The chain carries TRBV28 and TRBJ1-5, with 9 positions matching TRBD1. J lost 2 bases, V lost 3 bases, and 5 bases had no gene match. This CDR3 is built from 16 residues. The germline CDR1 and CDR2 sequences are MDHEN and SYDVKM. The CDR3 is CASSFPQGAGNQPQHF. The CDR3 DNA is TGTGCCAGCAGTTTTCCACAGGGGGCTGGCAATCAGCCCCAGCATTTT.

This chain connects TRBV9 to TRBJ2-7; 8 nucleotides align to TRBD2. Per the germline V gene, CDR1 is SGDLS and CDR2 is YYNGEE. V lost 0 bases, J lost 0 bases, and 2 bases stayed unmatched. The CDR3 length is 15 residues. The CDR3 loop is CASSVGAGGSYEQYF. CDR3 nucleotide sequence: TGTGCCAGCAGCGTAGGGGCGGGGGGCTCCTACGAGCAGTACTTC. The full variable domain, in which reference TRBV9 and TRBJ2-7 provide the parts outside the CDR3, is DSGVTQTPKHLITATGQRVTLRCSPRSGDLSVYWYQQSLDQGLQFLIQYYNGEERAKGNILERFSAQQFPDLHSELNLSSLELGDSALYFCASSVGAGGSYEQYFGPGTRLTVT.

The CDR3 coding sequence is TGTGCCAGCAGCTTGGAAGGACAGCAAGAGACCCAGTACTTC. Translated: CASSLEGQQETQYF. The genes are TRBV5-6 and TRBJ2-5, with a possible D match to TRBD1 (6 bases). The CDR3 loop spans 14 amino acids. V lost 0 bases to trimming and J lost 2 bases, with 8 bases between them. The germline gives CDR1 SGHDT, CDR2 YYEEEE.

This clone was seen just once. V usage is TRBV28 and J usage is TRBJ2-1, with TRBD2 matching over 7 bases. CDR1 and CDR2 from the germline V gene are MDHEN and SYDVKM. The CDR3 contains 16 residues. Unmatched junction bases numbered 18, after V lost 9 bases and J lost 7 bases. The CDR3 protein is CASAWGGGRRGNEQFF. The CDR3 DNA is TGTGCCAGTGCCTGGGGGGGAGGAAGGAGAGGGAATGAGCAGTTCTTC.

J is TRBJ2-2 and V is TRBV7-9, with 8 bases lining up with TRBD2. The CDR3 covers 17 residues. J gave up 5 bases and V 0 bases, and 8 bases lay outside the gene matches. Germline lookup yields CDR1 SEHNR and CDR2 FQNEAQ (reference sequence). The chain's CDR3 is CASSLALSGSVTGELFF. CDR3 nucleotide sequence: TGTGCCAGCAGCTTAGCGCTAAGCGGGAGTGTGACCGGGGAGCTGTTTTTT.

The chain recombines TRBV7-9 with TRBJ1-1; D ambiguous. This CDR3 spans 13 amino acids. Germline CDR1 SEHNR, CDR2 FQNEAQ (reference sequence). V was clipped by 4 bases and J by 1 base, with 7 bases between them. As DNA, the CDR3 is TGTGCCAGCAGCTACAGCCCGAACACTGAAGCTTTCTTT. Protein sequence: CASSYSPNTEAFF.